This is a list of T cell receptor beta chains from one sample in a study of neoadjuvant anti-PD-1 for oral cavity cancer. Clones were read by immunoSEQ multiplex PCR, and TCRdb kept only the in-frame ones, dropping some. Of thousands of clones in the sample, around two thirds were seen once. The specimen comprised PBMCs, sampled after nivolumab (anti-PD-1) treatment. These receptors all stem from a person between 40 and 79 years old with oral cavity squamous cell carcinoma. CDR3s include the opening cysteine and the closing phenylalanine or tryptophan. Fields, in order: D gene, J gene, V gene, clone size, CDR3 protein, CDR3 DNA. The D gene is left open where the match is weak. Not every row has a clone size; where given, it reads once, few, many or a size class.

D gene: .
J gene: TRBJ2-7
V gene: TRBV19
clone size: few
CDR3 protein: CASSKQGVTPDEQYF
CDR3 DNA: TGTGCCAGTAGCAAACAGGGCGTTACTCCGGACGAGCAGTACTTC

D gene: TRBD1
J gene: TRBJ1-2
V gene: TRBV27
clone size: large
CDR3 protein: CASSLSTGMSGYTF
CDR3 DNA: TGTGCCAGCAGTTTATCGACAGGGATGAGTGGCTACACCTTC

D gene: TRBD2
J gene: TRBJ2-3
V gene: TRBV28
clone size: .
CDR3 protein: CASSSFGGADTQYF
CDR3 DNA: TGTGCCAGCAGTTCATTTGGGGGGGCAGATACGCAGTATTTT

D gene: TRBD2
J gene: TRBJ2-3
V gene: TRBV27
clone size: few
CDR3 protein: CASSKPSGGGTDTQYF
CDR3 DNA: TGTGCCAGCAGTAAACCCTCCGGGGGGGGCACAGATACGCAGTATTTT

D gene: .
J gene: TRBJ1-1
V gene: TRBV5-1
clone size: few
CDR3 protein: CASSPEMQGLAFF
CDR3 DNA: TGCGCCAGCAGCCCAGAAATGCAGGGATTAGCTTTCTTT

D gene: TRBD1
J gene: TRBJ2-5
V gene: TRBV18
clone size: few
CDR3 protein: CASSRDRSQETQYF
CDR3 DNA: TGTGCCAGCTCACGGGACAGGTCACAAGAGACCCAGTACTTC

D gene: TRBD2
J gene: TRBJ2-1
V gene: TRBV10-3
clone size: .
CDR3 protein: CAISELAGGLDEQFF
CDR3 DNA: TGTGCCATCAGTGAACTAGCGGGGGGGCTGGATGAGCAGTTCTTC

D gene: .
J gene: TRBJ1-5
V gene: TRBV5-6
clone size: .
CDR3 protein: CASSSYGYSNQPQHF
CDR3 DNA: TGTGCCAGCAGTTCTTACGGTTATAGCAATCAGCCCCAGCATTTT

D gene: .
J gene: TRBJ1-6
V gene: TRBV18
clone size: few
CDR3 protein: CASSDGPVNSPLHF
CDR3 DNA: TGTGCCAGCTCGGATGGACCAGTGAATTCACCCCTCCACTTT

D gene: TRBD1
J gene: TRBJ2-7
V gene: TRBV27
clone size: .
CDR3 protein: CASSRPGQGYEQYF
CDR3 DNA: TGTGCCAGCAGTCGCCCGGGACAGGGATACGAGCAGTACTTC

D gene: .
J gene: TRBJ2-1
V gene: TRBV7-2
clone size: .
CDR3 protein: CASSNGGDEQFF
CDR3 DNA: TGTGCCAGCAGTAATGGTGGGGATGAGCAGTTCTTC

D gene: .
J gene: TRBJ1-3
V gene: TRBV6-1
clone size: .
CDR3 protein: CASMSEFSGNTIYF
CDR3 DNA: TGTGCCAGCATGTCCGAATTCTCTGGAAACACCATATATTTT

D gene: .
J gene: TRBJ2-7
V gene: TRBV4-3
clone size: .
CDR3 protein: CASSQWGRAYEQYF
CDR3 DNA: TGCGCCAGCAGCCAATGGGGCAGGGCCTACGAGCAGTACTTC

D gene: .
J gene: TRBJ2-1
V gene: TRBV19
clone size: .
CDR3 protein: CASSTNPSNEQFF
CDR3 DNA: TGTGCCAGTAGTACCAACCCCTCCAATGAGCAGTTCTTC

D gene: TRBD1
J gene: TRBJ1-1
V gene: TRBV19
clone size: .
CDR3 protein: CASIRQGGTEAFF
CDR3 DNA: TGTGCCAGTATAAGACAGGGAGGCACTGAAGCTTTCTTT

D gene: TRBD1
J gene: TRBJ2-7
V gene: TRBV27
clone size: .
CDR3 protein: CASSSGQPYEQYF
CDR3 DNA: TGTGCCAGCAGTTCGGGACAGCCGTACGAGCAGTACTTC

D gene: .
J gene: TRBJ2-5
V gene: TRBV7-8
clone size: few
CDR3 protein: CATPPPGEQETQYF
CDR3 DNA: TGTGCCACCCCCCCGCCGGGGGAACAAGAGACCCAGTACTTC

D gene: TRBD1
J gene: TRBJ2-2
V gene: TRBV5-1
clone size: .
CDR3 protein: CASSLAGQAAGELFF
CDR3 DNA: TGCGCCAGCAGCTTGGCGGGACAGGCCGCCGGGGAGCTGTTTTTT

D gene: TRBD2
J gene: TRBJ2-3
V gene: TRBV4-1
clone size: few
CDR3 protein: CASSQVLAGTDTQYF
CDR3 DNA: TGCGCCAGCAGCCAGGTACTAGCGGGAACAGATACGCAGTATTTT

D gene: .
J gene: TRBJ1-5
V gene: TRBV2
clone size: few
CDR3 protein: CASSESTSYQPQHF
CDR3 DNA: TGTGCCAGCAGTGAATCGACAAGTTATCAGCCCCAGCATTTT

D gene: TRBD1
J gene: TRBJ2-5
V gene: TRBV19
clone size: .
CDR3 protein: CASSYRGKETQYF
CDR3 DNA: TGTGCCAGTAGTTACAGGGGGAAAGAGACCCAGTACTTC

D gene: TRBD1
J gene: TRBJ1-1
V gene: TRBV10-3
clone size: .
CDR3 protein: CAIRDRGQNTEAFF
CDR3 DNA: TGTGCCATCAGGGACAGGGGGCAGAACACTGAAGCTTTCTTT

D gene: .
J gene: TRBJ2-5
V gene: TRBV13
clone size: .
CDR3 protein: CASSLVRAPQYF
CDR3 DNA: TGTGCCAGCAGCTTAGTGAGGGCTCCCCAGTACTTC

D gene: .
J gene: TRBJ1-6
V gene: TRBV7-8
clone size: .
CDR3 protein: CASSLMGPNNSPLHF
CDR3 DNA: TGTGCCAGCAGCTTAATGGGACCGAATAATTCACCCCTCCACTTT

D gene: .
J gene: TRBJ2-7
V gene: TRBV7-2
clone size: .
CDR3 protein: CASSLARSLASPRAFEQYF
CDR3 DNA: TGTGCCAGCAGCTTAGCGCGTAGCCTAGCTTCTCCCCGGGCGTTCGAGCAGTACTTC

D gene: .
J gene: TRBJ2-3
V gene: TRBV11-3
clone size: .
CDR3 protein: CASSSNVGSSTDTQYF
CDR3 DNA: TGTGCCAGCAGCTCGAACGTGGGCAGTAGCACAGATACGCAGTATTTT

D gene: TRBD2
J gene: TRBJ2-5
V gene: TRBV29-1
clone size: .
CDR3 protein: CSVKTSGGAETQYF
CDR3 DNA: TGCAGCGTAAAGACTAGCGGGGGGGCAGAGACCCAGTACTTC

D gene: .
J gene: TRBJ1-6
V gene: TRBV5-6
clone size: .
CDR3 protein: CASSRLGNSPLHF
CDR3 DNA: TGTGCCAGCAGCCGCCTTGGGAATTCACCCCTCCACTTT